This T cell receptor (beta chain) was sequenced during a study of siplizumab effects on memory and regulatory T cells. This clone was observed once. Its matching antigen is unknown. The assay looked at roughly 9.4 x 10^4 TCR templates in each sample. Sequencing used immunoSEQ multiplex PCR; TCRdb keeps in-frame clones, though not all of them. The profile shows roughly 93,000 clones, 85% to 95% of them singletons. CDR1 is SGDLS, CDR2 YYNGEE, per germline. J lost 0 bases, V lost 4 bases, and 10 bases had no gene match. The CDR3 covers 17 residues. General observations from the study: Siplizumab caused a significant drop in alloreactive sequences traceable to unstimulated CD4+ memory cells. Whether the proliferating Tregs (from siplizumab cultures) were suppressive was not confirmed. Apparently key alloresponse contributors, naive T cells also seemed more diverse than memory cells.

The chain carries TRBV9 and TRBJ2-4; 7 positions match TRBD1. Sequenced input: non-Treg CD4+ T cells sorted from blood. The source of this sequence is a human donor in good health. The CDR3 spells CASSLSRDRVAKNIQYF. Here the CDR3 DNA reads TGTGCCAGCAGCCTCTCCCGGGACAGAGTAGCCAAAAACATTCAGTACTTC.